This record covers a single T cell receptor beta chain. Antigen: not known. It was with a sample-barcoded 5' primer and a J-beta primer mix that a second PCR of roughly 7 to 12 cycles was run. TCRdb re-analysed the 5' RACE reads in MiXCR, keeping a single row per CDR3 protein. In the table there are roughly 700,000 distinct CDR3 sequences, about 52% of which are singletons. The record originates from a study of blood T cells in healthy people across ages. Study conclusions and caveats: The recorded TCR beta diversity per million T cells decreased in a roughly linear manner with age.

The V gene lost 1 base and the J gene lost 11 bases, with 19 bases spanning the gap. This CDR3 is 15 amino acids long. The germline CDR1 and CDR2 sequences are SGHTA and FQGNSA. The sample consisted of blood. The chain employs TRBV7-2 and TRBJ2-3; D is undetermined. This TCR came from an older woman in good health. CDR3 loop: CASSLDSGAQTKQYF. The CDR3 region has the DNA TGTGCCAGCAGCTTAGATAGTGGCGCACAGACGAAGCAGTATTTT.